The source of this T cell receptor beta chain is a study of control samples from healthy donors and cancer patients. Profiled with immunoSEQ multiplex PCR; TCRdb holds only in-frame clones, not every one. The sample holds 100,000 to 120,000 clones, 70% to 90% seen once. The source of this sequence is an older woman with lung cancer. The specimen sequenced was PBMCs.

The CDR3 DNA reads as TGTGCCAGTAGTATCTCCGGGACAGGGTTGTCACCCCTCCACTTT. This translates into CASSISGTGLSPLHF. The chain combines TRBV19 with TRBJ1-6, with 9 bases identical to TRBD1. The V gene's germline CDR1 is LNHDA and CDR2 SQIVND (reference sequence). The CDR3 totals 15 residues. The J segment lost 10 bases and the V segment lost 3 bases, leaving 7 bases of the junction unmatched.